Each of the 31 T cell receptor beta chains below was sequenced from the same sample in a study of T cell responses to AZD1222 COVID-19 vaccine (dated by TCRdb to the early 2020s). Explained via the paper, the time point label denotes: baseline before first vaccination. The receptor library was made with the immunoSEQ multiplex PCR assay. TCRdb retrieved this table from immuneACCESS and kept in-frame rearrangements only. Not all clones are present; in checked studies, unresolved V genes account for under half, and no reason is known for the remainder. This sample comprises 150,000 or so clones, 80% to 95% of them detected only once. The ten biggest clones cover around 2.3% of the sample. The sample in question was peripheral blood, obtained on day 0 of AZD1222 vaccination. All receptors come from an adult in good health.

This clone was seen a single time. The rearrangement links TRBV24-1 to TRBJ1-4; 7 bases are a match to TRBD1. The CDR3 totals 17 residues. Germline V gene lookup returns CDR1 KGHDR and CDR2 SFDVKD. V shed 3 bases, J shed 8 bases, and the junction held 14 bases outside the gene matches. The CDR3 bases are TGTGCCACCAGTGATGAAAAGAGCGGACAGGCCCCGGAAAAACTGTTTTTT. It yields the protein CATSDEKSGQAPEKLFF.

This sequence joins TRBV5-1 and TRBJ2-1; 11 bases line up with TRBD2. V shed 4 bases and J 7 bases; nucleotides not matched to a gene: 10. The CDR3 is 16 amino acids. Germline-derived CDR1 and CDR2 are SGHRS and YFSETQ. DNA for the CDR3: TGCGCCAGCAGCAGCCCCGGACTAGCGGGTTATAATGAGCAGTTCTTC. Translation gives CASSSPGLAGYNEQFF.

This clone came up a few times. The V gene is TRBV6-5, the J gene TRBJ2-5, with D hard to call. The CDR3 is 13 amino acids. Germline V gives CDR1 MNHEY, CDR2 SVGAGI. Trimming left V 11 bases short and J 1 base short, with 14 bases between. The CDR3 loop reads CAAGSGLQETQYF. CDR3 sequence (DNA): TGTGCCGCTGGTTCGGGCCTCCAAGAGACCCAGTACTTC.

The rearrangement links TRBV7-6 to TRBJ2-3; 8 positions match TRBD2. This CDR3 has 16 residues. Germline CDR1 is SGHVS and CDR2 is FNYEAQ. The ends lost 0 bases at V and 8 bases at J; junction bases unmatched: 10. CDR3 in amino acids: CASSLASGGRLSTQYF. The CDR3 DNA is TGTGCCAGCAGCTTAGCGTCTGGCGGGAGGCTCAGTACGCAGTATTTT.

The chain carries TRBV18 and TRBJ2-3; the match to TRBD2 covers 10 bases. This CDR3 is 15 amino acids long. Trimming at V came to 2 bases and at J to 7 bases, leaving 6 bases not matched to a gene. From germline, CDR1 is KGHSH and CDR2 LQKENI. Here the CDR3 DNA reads TGTGCCAGCTCACCAAATAGCGGGGGGCAGAATACGCAGTATTTT. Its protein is CASSPNSGGQNTQYF.

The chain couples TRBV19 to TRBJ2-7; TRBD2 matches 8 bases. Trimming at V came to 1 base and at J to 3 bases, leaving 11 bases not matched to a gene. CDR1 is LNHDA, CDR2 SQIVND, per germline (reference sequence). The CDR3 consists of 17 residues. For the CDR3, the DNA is TGTGCCAGTAGTATAGCAGTCCGAGCGGGAGTCAGCTACGAGCAGTACTTC. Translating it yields CASSIAVRAGVSYEQYF.

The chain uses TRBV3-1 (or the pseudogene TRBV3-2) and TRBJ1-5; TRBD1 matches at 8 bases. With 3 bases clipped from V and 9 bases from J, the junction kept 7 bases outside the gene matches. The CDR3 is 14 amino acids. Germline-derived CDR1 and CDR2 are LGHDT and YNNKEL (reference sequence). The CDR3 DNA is TGTGCCAGCAGCCAGCGGACAGGGTATGGGCCCCAGCATTTT. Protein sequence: CASSQRTGYGPQHF.

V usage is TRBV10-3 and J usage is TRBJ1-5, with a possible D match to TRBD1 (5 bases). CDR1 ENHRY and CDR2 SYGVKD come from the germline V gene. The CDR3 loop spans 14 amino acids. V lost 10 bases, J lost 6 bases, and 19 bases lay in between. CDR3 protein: CASRQGGLSQPQHF. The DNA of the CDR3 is TGTGCCAGCCGTCAGGGAGGTTTGAGTCAGCCCCAGCATTTT.

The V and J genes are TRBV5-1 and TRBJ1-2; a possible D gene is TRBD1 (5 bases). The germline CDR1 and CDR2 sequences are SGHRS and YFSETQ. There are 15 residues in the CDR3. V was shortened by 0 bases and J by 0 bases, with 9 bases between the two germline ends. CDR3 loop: CASSLGGVSNYGYTF. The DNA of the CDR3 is TGCGCCAGCAGCTTGGGAGGGGTATCTAACTATGGCTACACCTTC. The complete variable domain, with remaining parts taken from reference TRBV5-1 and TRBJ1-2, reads KAGVTQTPRYLIKTRGQQVTLSCSPISGHRSVSWYQQTPGQGLQFLFEYFSETQRNKGNFPGRFSGRQFSNSRSEMNVSTLELGDSALYLCASSLGGVSNYGYTFGSGTRLTVV.

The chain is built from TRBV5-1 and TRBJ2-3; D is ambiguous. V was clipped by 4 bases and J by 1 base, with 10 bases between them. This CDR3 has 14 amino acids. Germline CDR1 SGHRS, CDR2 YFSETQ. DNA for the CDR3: TGCGCCAGCAGCGTCGGTGAGGGCACAGATACGCAGTATTTT. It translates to CASSVGEGTDTQYF.

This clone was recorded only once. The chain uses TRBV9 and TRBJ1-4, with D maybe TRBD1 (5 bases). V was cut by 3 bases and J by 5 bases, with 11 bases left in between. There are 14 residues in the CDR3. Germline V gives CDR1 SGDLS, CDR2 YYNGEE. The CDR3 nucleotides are TGTGCCAGCAGCGCCGGGGGACTCAATGAAAAACTGTTTTTT. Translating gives CASSAGGLNEKLFF.

CDR3 bases: TGTGCCAGCAGTGAAGCGCCGGAGTTATACGAGCAGTACTTC. Its translation is CASSEAPELYEQYF. The chain combines TRBV2 with TRBJ2-7, with D uncertain. The CDR3 is made up of 14 amino acids. The germline gives CDR1 SNHLY, CDR2 FYNNEI. V was shortened by 0 bases and J by 4 bases, with 10 bases between the two germline ends.

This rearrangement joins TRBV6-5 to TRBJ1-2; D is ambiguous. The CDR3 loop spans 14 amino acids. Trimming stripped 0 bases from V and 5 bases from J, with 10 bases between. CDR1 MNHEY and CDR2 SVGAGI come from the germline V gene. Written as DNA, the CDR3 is TGTGCCAGCAGTTACTCGGTCGGCGTTTATGGCTACACCTTC. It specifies CASSYSVGVYGYTF.

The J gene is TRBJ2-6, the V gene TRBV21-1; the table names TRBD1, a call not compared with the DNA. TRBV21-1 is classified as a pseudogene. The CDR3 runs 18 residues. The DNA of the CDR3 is TGTGCCAGCAGCAAAATTGAAGGGGGATGCTCTGGGGCCAACGTCCTGACTTTC. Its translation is CASSKIEGGCSGANVLTF.

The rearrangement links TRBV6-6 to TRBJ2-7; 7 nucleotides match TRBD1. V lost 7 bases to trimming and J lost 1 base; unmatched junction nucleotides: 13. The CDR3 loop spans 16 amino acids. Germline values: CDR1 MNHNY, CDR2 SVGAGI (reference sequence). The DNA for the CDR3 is TGTGCCAGCACCCGACGGGGCGGACAGGCGTCCTACGAGCAGTACTTC. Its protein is CASTRRGGQASYEQYF.

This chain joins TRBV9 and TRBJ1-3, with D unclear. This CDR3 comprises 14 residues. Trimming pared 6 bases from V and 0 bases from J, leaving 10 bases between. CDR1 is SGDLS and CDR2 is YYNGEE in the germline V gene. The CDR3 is CASIRRISGNTIYF. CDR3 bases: TGTGCCAGCATCCGAAGGATCTCTGGAAACACCATATATTTT.

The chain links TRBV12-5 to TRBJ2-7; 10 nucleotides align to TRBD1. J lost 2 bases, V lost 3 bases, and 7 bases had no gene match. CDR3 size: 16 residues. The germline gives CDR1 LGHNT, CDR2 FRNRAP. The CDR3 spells CASGLDRGPLAYEQYF. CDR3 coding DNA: TGTGCTAGTGGTTTAGACAGGGGGCCCCTCGCCTACGAGCAGTACTTC.

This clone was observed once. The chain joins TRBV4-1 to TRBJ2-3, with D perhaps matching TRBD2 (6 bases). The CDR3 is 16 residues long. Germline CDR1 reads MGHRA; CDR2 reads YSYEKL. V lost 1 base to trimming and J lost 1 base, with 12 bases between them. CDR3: CASSQGAGPRTDTQYF. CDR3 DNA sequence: TGCGCCAGCAGCCAAGGGGCGGGACCTCGCACAGATACGCAGTATTTT.

The CDR3 is CASSISSSSGNTIYF. The CDR3 bases are TGTGCCAGTAGTATCAGCTCCTCCTCTGGAAACACCATATATTTT. The chain uses TRBV19 and TRBJ1-3; D not resolved. The V end was cut by 3 bases, the J end by 0 bases, with 9 bases between. Germline values: CDR1 LNHDA, CDR2 SQIVND (reference sequence). The CDR3 extends over 15 amino acids.

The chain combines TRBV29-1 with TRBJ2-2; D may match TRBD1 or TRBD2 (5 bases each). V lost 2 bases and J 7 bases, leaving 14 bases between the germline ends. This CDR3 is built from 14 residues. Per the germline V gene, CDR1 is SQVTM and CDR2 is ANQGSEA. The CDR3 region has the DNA TGCAGCGTTGAAATGGGGCTAGCATGCGGGGAGCTGTTTTTT. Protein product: CSVEMGLACGELFF.

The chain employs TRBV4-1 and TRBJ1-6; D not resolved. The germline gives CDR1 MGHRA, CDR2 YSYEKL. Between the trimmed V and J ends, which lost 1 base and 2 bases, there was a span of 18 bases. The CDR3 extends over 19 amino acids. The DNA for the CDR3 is TGCGCCAGCAGCCAAGTGTGGGAGCCGGTCGCCCCCTATAATTCACCCCTCCACTTT. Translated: CASSQVWEPVAPYNSPLHF.

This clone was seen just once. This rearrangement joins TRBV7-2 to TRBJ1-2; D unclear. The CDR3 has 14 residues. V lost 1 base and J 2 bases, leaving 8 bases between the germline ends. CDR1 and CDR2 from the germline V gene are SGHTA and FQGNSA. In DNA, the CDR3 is TGTGCCAGCAGCTTAGTTCGGGAAAACTATGGCTACACCTTC. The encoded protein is CASSLVRENYGYTF.

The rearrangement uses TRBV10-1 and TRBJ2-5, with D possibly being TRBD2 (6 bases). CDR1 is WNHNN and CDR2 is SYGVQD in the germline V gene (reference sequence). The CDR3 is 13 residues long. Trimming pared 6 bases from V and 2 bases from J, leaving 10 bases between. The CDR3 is CASSQGLQETQYF. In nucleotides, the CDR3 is TGCGCCAGCAGCCAGGGACTGCAAGAGACCCAGTACTTC.

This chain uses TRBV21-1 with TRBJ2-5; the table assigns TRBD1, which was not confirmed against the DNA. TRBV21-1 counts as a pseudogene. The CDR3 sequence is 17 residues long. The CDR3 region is CASSKAPTGGHQETQYF. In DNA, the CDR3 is TGTGCCAGCAGCAAAGCCCCGACAGGGGGCCATCAAGAGACCCAGTACTTC.

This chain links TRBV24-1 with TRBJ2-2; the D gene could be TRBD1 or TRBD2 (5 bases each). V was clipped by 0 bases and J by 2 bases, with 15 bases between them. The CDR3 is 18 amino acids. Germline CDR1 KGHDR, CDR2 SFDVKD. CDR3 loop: CATSDLEPGRVNTGELFF. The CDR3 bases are TGTGCCACCAGTGATTTGGAGCCGGGACGGGTAAACACCGGGGAGCTGTTTTTT.

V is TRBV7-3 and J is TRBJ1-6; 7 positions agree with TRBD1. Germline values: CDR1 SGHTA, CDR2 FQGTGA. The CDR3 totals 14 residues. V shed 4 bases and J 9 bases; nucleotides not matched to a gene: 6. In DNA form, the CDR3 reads TGTGCCAGCAGCTCAGGACAGGAGAGTTCACCCCTCCACTTT. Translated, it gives CASSSGQESSPLHF. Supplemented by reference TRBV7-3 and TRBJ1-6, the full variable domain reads GAGVSQTPSNKVTEKGKYVELRCDPISGHTALYWYRQSLGQGPEFLIYFQGTGAADDSGLPNDRFFAVRPEGSVSTLKIQRTERGDSAVYLCASSSGQESSPLHFGNGTRLTVT.

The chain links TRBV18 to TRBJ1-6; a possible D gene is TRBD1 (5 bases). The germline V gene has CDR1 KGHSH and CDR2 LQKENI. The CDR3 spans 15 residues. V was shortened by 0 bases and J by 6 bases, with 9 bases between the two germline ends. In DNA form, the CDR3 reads TGTGCCAGCTCACCACCTTCCAGGGTTAATTCACCCCTCCACTTT. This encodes CASSPPSRVNSPLHF.

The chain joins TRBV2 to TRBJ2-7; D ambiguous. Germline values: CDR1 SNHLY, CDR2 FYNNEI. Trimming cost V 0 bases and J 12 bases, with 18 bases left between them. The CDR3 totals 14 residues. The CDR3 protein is CASSEASDGSMVYF. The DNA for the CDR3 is TGTGCCAGCAGTGAAGCGTCAGACGGTTCGATGGTGTACTTC.

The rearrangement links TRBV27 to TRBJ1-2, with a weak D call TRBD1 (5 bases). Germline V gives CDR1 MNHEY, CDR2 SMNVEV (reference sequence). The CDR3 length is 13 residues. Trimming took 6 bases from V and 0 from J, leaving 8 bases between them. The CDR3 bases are TGTGCCAGCAGCGGGACGGCTAACTATGGCTACACCTTC. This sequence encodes CASSGTANYGYTF.

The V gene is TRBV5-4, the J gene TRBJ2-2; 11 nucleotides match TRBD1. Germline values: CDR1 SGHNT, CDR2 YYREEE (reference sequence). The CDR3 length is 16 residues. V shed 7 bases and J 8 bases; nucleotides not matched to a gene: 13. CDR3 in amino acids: CASLNRDRGTVGELFF. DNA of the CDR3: TGTGCCAGCCTAAACCGGGACAGGGGGACCGTAGGGGAGCTGTTTTTT.

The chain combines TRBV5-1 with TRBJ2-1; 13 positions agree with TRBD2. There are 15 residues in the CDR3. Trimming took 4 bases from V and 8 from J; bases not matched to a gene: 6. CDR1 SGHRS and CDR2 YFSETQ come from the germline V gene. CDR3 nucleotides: TGCGCCAGCAGCGGTGGGACTAGCGGGATCTATGAGCAGTTCTTC. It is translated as CASSGGTSGIYEQFF.